The 27 T cell receptor beta chains presented below share a single source sample, sequenced in a study of OX40 agonist ivuxolimab in advanced cancers. The library was built by means of the immunoSEQ multiplex PCR assay. In TCRdb, the immuneACCESS table is reduced to in-frame sequences with V and J assigned. These tables do not hold every clone; where another copy was compared, an unresolved V gene accounts for under half, and the others remain unexplained. This sample lists some 76,000 clones; roughly 86% were detected once. Under 0.8% of the sample is in the top ten clones. This sample comprised CD4+ or CD8+ T cells sorted from blood, obtained in a trial of the OX40 agonist ivuxolimab. Receptors originate from an adult with an advanced solid tumor such as melanoma, head and neck, liver or kidney cancer.

This clone was seen a handful of times. This chain connects TRBV19 to TRBJ2-6, with no clear D. The CDR3 is made up of 16 amino acids. V lost 6 bases and J lost 2, with 14 bases in between. Germline CDR1 reads LNHDA; CDR2 reads SQIVND (reference sequence). The CDR3 DNA sequence: TGTGCCAGTAGGGTAAATTGGGGTGCTGGGGCCAACGTCCTGACTTTC. Protein product: CASRVNWGAGANVLTF.

V is TRBV11-2 and J is TRBJ1-2; D is ambiguous. Germline V gene lookup returns CDR1 SGHAT and CDR2 FQNNGV. Trimming pared 1 base from V and 2 bases from J, leaving 5 bases between. This CDR3 comprises 13 residues. The CDR3 reads CASSLAGNYGYTF. The DNA of the CDR3 is TGTGCCAGCAGCTTAGCAGGAAACTATGGCTACACCTTC.

The chain uses TRBV5-1 and TRBJ2-3; D is unclear. Trimming left V 5 bases short and J 8 bases short, with 6 bases between. The CDR3 has 10 amino acids. Germline values: CDR1 SGHRS, CDR2 YFSETQ. The CDR3 nucleotides are TGCGCCAGCAGGAGTTCTACGCAGTATTTT. It is translated as CASRSSTQYF.

This chain connects TRBV11-3 to TRBJ1-2, with D maybe TRBD1 (5 bases). V lost 5 bases and J 8 bases, leaving 12 bases between the germline ends. CDR1 is SGHNT and CDR2 is YENEEA in the germline V gene. This CDR3 has 12 residues. The CDR3 protein is CASSQRGRGYTF. DNA for the CDR3: TGTGCCAGCAGCCAAAGGGGCCGAGGCTACACCTTC.

The chain employs TRBV4-3 and TRBJ2-5, with unresolved D. The ends were cut back, 1 base at V and 5 bases at J, with 17 bases in the middle. Germline V lookup: CDR1 LGHNA, CDR2 YSLEER. This CDR3 is built from 16 residues. The CDR3 DNA sequence: TGCGCCAGCAGCCAAGTAGGTGGCGGATCCGGGGAGACCCAGTACTTC. As protein: CASSQVGGGSGETQYF.

This clone was seen a single time. Compared with germline, one end of the junction differs, possibly owing to a read error. The gene calls are TRBV10-1 and TRBJ2-5; weak D call: TRBD2 (5 bases). CDR1 and CDR2 (germline): WNHNN, SYGVQD (reference sequence). This CDR3 is built from 13 residues. The DNA of the CDR3 is TGCGCCACCCAGGACGGGGTCCAAGGGACCCAGTACTTC. This gives the protein CATQDGVQGTQYF.

The chain carries TRBV7-9 and TRBJ2-5; 13 bases map to TRBD2. V was pared by 0 bases and J by 5 bases, with 9 bases of the junction left unmatched. The CDR3 spans 18 residues. Germline V gene sequence: CDR1 SEHNR, CDR2 FQNEAQ (reference sequence). This CDR3 reads CASSLAGWTSGRGETQYF. The CDR3 coding sequence is TGTGCCAGCAGCTTAGCGGGGTGGACTAGCGGGAGAGGTGAGACCCAGTACTTC.

This clone was counted between two and nine times. This sequence joins TRBV6-4 and TRBJ2-1, with 9 nucleotides matching TRBD2. CDR1 is MRHNA, CDR2 SNTAGT, per germline. CDR3 length: 13 residues. V lost 3 bases and J lost 7; bases outside the gene matches: 1. The CDR3 protein is CASSESGGNEQFF. In nucleotides, the CDR3 is TGTGCCAGCAGTGAAAGCGGGGGGAATGAGCAGTTCTTC.

This chain connects TRBV4-2 to TRBJ1-1; no firm D call. V was cut by 1 base and J by 3 bases, with 6 bases left in between. CDR3 length: 13 residues. Looked up from germline, CDR1 is LGHNA and CDR2 is YNFKEQ. The CDR3 DNA sequence: TGTGCCAGCAGCCAAGTCCCGGACACTGAAGCTTTCTTT. Translating gives CASSQVPDTEAFF.

The genes are TRBV10-3 and TRBJ2-1, with 8 bases lining up with TRBD1. Germline V CDR1 and CDR2: ENHRY, SYGVKD. The V segment lost 8 bases and the J segment 9 bases; nucleotides outside the gene matches: 9. The CDR3 contains 13 residues. Here the CDR3 reads CAISQDRESEQFF. CDR3 nucleotide sequence: TGTGCCATCTCCCAGGACAGGGAGAGTGAGCAGTTCTTC.

The rearrangement uses TRBV15 and TRBJ1-3; D perhaps matches TRBD1 (6 bases). V lost 1 base, J lost 0 bases, and 10 bases lay in between. The CDR3 length is 16 residues. Germline CDR1 and CDR2: LNHNV and YYDKDF (reference sequence). This CDR3 reads CATSRVGRGSGNTIYF. The CDR3 region has the DNA TGTGCCACCAGCAGAGTCGGCAGGGGCTCTGGAAACACCATATATTTT.

This chain joins TRBV9 and TRBJ2-5, with 11 nucleotides matching TRBD2. The CDR3 sequence is 16 residues long. From germline, CDR1 is SGDLS and CDR2 YYNGEE. The ends lost 0 bases at V and 1 base at J; junction bases unmatched: 2. The CDR3, as DNA: TGTGCCAGCAGCGTAGCTACTAGCGGGGGCCAAGAGACCCAGTACTTC. Protein: CASSVATSGGQETQYF.

The gene calls are TRBV6-5 and TRBJ2-1; TRBD2 aligns across 8 bases. V trimming: 6 bases; J trimming: 12 bases; junction bases outside the gene matches: 13. The CDR3 runs to 14 residues. Germline CDR1 reads MNHEY; CDR2 reads SVGAGI. The CDR3 DNA follows: TGTGCCAGCAGCTCTATCAGCGGGGGCCGGGGGCAGTTCTTC. It is translated as CASSSISGGRGQFF.

This rearrangement joins TRBV4-1 to TRBJ2-2; TRBD2 is a possible D gene (7 bases). The CDR3 runs to 15 residues. Trimming shortened V by 3 bases and J by 8 bases, and 16 bases separated the two germline ends. CDR1 is MGHRA and CDR2 is YSYEKL in the germline V gene. This chain's CDR3 is CASSQGGPVQGELFF. Here the CDR3 DNA reads TGCGCCAGCAGCCAGGGGGGGCCAGTTCAGGGGGAGCTGTTTTTT.

The gene calls are TRBV30 and TRBJ1-5; D is uncertain. V gave up 2 bases and J gave up 6 bases, with 11 bases separating them. This CDR3 contains 13 residues. In germline, CDR1 is GTSNPN, CDR2 SVGIG (reference sequence). The CDR3 reads CAWSPLGGQPQHF. Here the CDR3 DNA reads TGTGCCTGGAGTCCCTTAGGAGGTCAGCCCCAGCATTTT. The entire variable domain, with the rest obtained from reference TRBV30 and TRBJ1-5, is as follows: SQTIHQWPATLVQPVGSPLSLECTVEGTSNPNLYWYRQAAGRGLQLLFYSVGIGQISSEVPQNLSASRPQDRQFILSSKKLLLSDSGFYLCAWSPLGGQPQHFGDGTRLSIL.

The V and J genes are TRBV7-3 and TRBJ2-1; the match to TRBD1 covers 9 bases. V lost 5 bases to trimming and J lost 5 bases; unmatched junction nucleotides: 1. This CDR3 is 13 amino acids long. CDR1 SGHTA and CDR2 FQGTGA come from the germline V gene. The DNA of the CDR3 is TGTGCCAGCAGCCGGGACAGGGACAATGAGCAGTTCTTC. Translating it yields CASSRDRDNEQFF. The whole variable domain, filled in from reference TRBV7-3 and TRBJ2-1, reads GAGVSQTPSNKVTEKGKYVELRCDPISGHTALYWYRQSLGQGPEFLIYFQGTGAADDSGLPNDRFFAVRPEGSVSTLKIQRTERGDSAVYLCASSRDRDNEQFFGPGTRLTVL.

The chain has TRBV9 and TRBJ2-1; 7 nucleotides align to TRBD2. The germline CDR1 and CDR2 sequences are SGDLS and YYNGEE. This CDR3 spans 15 amino acids. The V and J ends lost 3 bases and 5 bases, in that order; junction bases with no gene match: 8. The CDR3 loop reads CASSAGGRGHNEQFF. CDR3 nucleotides: TGTGCCAGCAGCGCGGGGGGTCGTGGCCACAATGAGCAGTTCTTC.

This clone was detected only once. V and J are TRBV13 and TRBJ2-3; 7 bases match TRBD1. Losses at the gene ends were 0 bases for V and 2 bases for J; bases not matched to a gene: 2. From germline, CDR1 is PRHDT and CDR2 FYEKMQ (reference sequence). This CDR3 is 15 amino acids long. This chain's CDR3 is CASSLGTGSTDTQYF. DNA for the CDR3: TGTGCCAGCAGCTTAGGGACAGGGTCCACAGATACGCAGTATTTT.

This clone has only one observation. V is TRBV7-9 and J is TRBJ2-2, with 14 bases that match TRBD2. Germline V gene sequence: CDR1 SEHNR, CDR2 FQNEAQ (reference sequence). CDR3 length: 14 amino acids. V was pared by 5 bases and J by 11 bases, with 4 bases of the junction left unmatched. The CDR3 region has the DNA TGTGCCAGCAGCCGGGGACTAGCGGGAGCCGAGCTGTTTTTT. This sequence encodes CASSRGLAGAELFF.

V gene TRBV7-6 combines with J gene TRBJ2-3; D remains ambiguous. V shed 4 bases and J shed 4 bases, with 9 bases lying between them. The CDR3 runs to 13 residues. Germline-derived CDR1 and CDR2 are SGHVS and FNYEAQ. The CDR3 spells CASSSRLADTQYF. CDR3 in DNA: TGTGCCAGCAGCTCCAGACTCGCAGATACGCAGTATTTT.

V is TRBV2 and J is TRBJ2-6, with D hard to call. The CDR3 runs 14 residues. In germline, CDR1 is SNHLY, CDR2 FYNNEI. Trimming took off 7 bases at V and 0 bases at J, with 7 bases between the two ends. The CDR3 loop reads CASNQFSGANVLTF. The CDR3 DNA sequence: TGTGCCAGCAATCAGTTCTCTGGGGCCAACGTCCTGACTTTC.

This clone was recorded once. The chain combines TRBV28 with TRBJ2-5; D call uncertain. The CDR3 sequence is 13 residues long. The V and J ends lost 3 bases and 5 bases respectively, with 10 bases between them. In germline, CDR1 is MDHEN, CDR2 SYDVKM. The DNA of the CDR3 is TGTGCCAGCAGTTTCACGCTTGGGGAGACCCAGTACTTC. Translated: CASSFTLGETQYF.

This clone was detected only once. The CDR3 is CASSLALARGRSYTQYF. The CDR3 nucleotides read TGCGCCAGCAGCTTGGCCTTGGCGAGAGGAAGGTCTTATACGCAGTATTTT. J is TRBJ2-3 and V is TRBV5-1; D gene ambiguous. The CDR3 is 17 amino acids. V was pared by 0 bases and J by 7 bases, with 21 bases between. CDR1 and CDR2 (germline): SGHRS, YFSETQ. The full variable domain, with the rest looked up from reference TRBV5-1 and TRBJ2-3, is KAGVTQTPRYLIKTRGQQVTLSCSPISGHRSVSWYQQTPGQGLQFLFEYFSETQRNKGNFPGRFSGRQFSNSRSEMNVSTLELGDSALYLCASSLALARGRSYTQYFGPGTRLTVL.

This clone was seen only a few times. The CDR3 spells CASNLGAGVGGYTF. CDR3 sequence (DNA): TGCGCCAGCAACCTTGGCGCAGGGGTGGGAGGCTACACCTTC. The rearrangement uses TRBV5-1 and TRBJ1-2; TRBD1 might be the D (6 bases). The CDR3 loop spans 14 amino acids. The germline V and J ends were trimmed by 6 bases and 8 bases, with 20 bases remaining between them. The V gene's germline CDR1 is SGHRS and CDR2 YFSETQ.

In DNA form, the CDR3 reads TGTGCCAGCAGCCCGAGTAGCAATCAGCCCCAGCATTTT. Translation gives CASSPSSNQPQHF. This chain connects TRBV7-2 to TRBJ1-5; D gene uncertain. V was cut by 5 bases and J by 0 bases, with 5 bases left in between. Germline CDR1 SGHTA, CDR2 FQGNSA. The CDR3 covers 13 residues.

The CDR3 DNA is TGTGCCAGCAGCTTGGACCCGGGACCCCTAGGCACTGAAGCTTTCTTT. Protein sequence: CASSLDPGPLGTEAFF. V gene TRBV5-6 combines with J gene TRBJ1-1, with D maybe TRBD1 (5 bases). Trimming cost V 0 bases and J 4 bases, with 16 bases left between them. CDR3 size: 16 residues. Germline V gene data show CDR1 as SGHDT and CDR2 as YYEEEE.

The gene calls are TRBV11-3 and TRBJ2-2; 9 nucleotides line up with TRBD2. The CDR3 totals 15 residues. The trim removed 3 bases at V and 4 bases at J, leaving 3 bases unmatched. Germline V gives CDR1 SGHNT, CDR2 YENEEA. CDR3 region: CASSFASGATGELFF. The CDR3 region has the DNA TGTGCCAGCAGCTTTGCTAGCGGGGCCACCGGGGAGCTGTTTTTT. The whole variable domain, remainder taken from reference TRBV11-3 and TRBJ2-2, is EAGVVQSPRYKIIEKKQPVAFWCNPISGHNTLYWYLQNLGQGPELLIRYENEEAVDDSQLPKDRFSAERLKGVDSTLKIQPAELGDSAVYLCASSFASGATGELFFGEGSRLTVL.